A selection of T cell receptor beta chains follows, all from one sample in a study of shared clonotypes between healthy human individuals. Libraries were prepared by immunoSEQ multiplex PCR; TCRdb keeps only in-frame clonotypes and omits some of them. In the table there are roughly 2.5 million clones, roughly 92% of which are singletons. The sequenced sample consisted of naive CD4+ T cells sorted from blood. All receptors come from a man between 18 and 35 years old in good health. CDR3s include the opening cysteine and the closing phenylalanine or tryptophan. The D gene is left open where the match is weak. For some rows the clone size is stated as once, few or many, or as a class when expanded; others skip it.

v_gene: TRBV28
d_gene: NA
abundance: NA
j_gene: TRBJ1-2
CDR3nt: TGTGCCAGCAGCCCGAAAGCGTGGCCCTTGCTGGGGGCGATACCTAACTATGGCTACACCTTC
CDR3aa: CASSPKAWPLLGAIPNYGYTF

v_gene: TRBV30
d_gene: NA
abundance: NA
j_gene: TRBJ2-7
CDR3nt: TGTGCCTGGAGTGTCCGACAGTTTATCTCCTACGAGCAGTACTTC
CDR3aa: CAWSVRQFISYEQYF

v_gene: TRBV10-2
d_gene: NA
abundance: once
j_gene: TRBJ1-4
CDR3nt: TGCGCCAGCAAGACAGGAACTAATGAAAAACTGTTTTTT
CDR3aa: CASKTGTNEKLFF

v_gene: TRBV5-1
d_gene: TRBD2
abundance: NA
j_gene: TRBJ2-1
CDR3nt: TGCGCCAGCAGCCCGAATAGCGGGGGGAAGGACCTCAATGAGCAGTTCTTC
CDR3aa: CASSPNSGGKDLNEQFF

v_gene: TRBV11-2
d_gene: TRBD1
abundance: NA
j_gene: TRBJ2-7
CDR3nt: TGTGCCAGCAGCTTAGATTGGACAGGGGTCAACTCCTACGAGCAGTACTTC
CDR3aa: CASSLDWTGVNSYEQYF

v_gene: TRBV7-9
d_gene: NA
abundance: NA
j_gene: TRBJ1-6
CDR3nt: TGTGCCAGCGGACATCGGGGTCTTAATTCACCCCTCCACTTT
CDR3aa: CASGHRGLNSPLHF

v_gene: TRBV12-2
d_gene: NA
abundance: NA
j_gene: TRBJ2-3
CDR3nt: TGTGCAAGTCGCTTAGCGTTTCCCCAACAGGATACGCAGTATTTT
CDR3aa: CASRLAFPQQDTQYF

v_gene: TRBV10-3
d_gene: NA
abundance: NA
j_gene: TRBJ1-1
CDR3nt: TGTGCCATCAGTGATTTCGCTTACACTGAAGCTTTCTTT
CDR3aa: CAISDFAYTEAFF

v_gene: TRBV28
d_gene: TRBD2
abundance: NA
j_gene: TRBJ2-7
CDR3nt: TGTGCCAGCAGCTCCCCCCCCCTAGCGGGGCGCGAGCAGTACTTC
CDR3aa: CASSSPPLAGREQYF

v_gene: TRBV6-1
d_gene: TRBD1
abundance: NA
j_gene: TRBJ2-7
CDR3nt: TGTGCCAGCAGTGATGGAGACAGGGGGCTTCCCTACGAGCAGTACTTC
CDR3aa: CASSDGDRGLPYEQYF

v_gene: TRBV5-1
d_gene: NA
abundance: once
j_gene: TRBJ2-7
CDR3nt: TGCGCCAGCAGTCCAGGAGACTCACCCTACGAGCAGTACTTC
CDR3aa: CASSPGDSPYEQYF

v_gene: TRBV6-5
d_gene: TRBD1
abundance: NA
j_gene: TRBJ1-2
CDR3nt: TGTGCCAGCAGTTACTCGGACAGGTCCTCCTATGGCTACACCTTC
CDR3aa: CASSYSDRSSYGYTF

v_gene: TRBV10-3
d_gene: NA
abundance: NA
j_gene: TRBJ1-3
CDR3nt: TGTGCCATCAGTGAGTCGGGGGGCAACTCTGGAAACACCATATATTTT
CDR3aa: CAISESGGNSGNTIYF

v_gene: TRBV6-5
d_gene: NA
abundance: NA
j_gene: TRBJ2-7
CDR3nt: TGTGCCAGCAGTTACGCGGGACCGATATCCTACGAGCAGTACTTC
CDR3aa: CASSYAGPISYEQYF

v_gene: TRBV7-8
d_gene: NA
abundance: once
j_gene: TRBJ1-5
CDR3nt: TGTGCCAGCAGCGGTAAGGCATTACTAAGCAATCAGCCCCAGCATTTT
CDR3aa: CASSGKALLSNQPQHF

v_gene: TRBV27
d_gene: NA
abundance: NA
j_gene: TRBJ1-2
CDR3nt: TGTGCCAGCAGGGGATTATCTGGGCTCGGCTACACCTTC
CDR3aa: CASRGLSGLGYTF

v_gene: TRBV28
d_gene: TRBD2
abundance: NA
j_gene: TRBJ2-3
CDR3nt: TGTGCCAGCAGTTGGGGACTAGCGGGGGGCACAGATACGCAGTATTTT
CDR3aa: CASSWGLAGGTDTQYF

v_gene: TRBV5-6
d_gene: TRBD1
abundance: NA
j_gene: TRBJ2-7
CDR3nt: TGTGCCAGCAGGTTGACAGGGGGCCCCTTAGGCGGGAAGTTCTACGAGCAGTACTTC
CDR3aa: CASRLTGGPLGGKFYEQYF

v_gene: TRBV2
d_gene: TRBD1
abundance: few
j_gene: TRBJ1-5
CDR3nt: TGTGCCAGCAGGGGGGACAGACCCAACTATAGGCCCCAGCATTTT
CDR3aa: CASRGDRPNYRPQHF

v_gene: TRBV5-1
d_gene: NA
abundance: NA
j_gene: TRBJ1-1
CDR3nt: TGCGCCAGCAGCCATGACCCAGGGATAAGCTTCGGGGTTAGAGGGGGTGAAGCTTTCTTT
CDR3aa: CASSHDPGISFGVRGGEAFF

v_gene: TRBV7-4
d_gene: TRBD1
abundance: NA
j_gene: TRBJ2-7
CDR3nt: TGTGCCAGCAGCTTAGAGGGGTACACGACAGGGTTAATATACGAGCAGTACTTC
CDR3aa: CASSLEGYTTGLIYEQYF

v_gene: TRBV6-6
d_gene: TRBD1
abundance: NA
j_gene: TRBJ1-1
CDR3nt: TGTGCCAGCACTGGGGCAGGGGGGAACACTGAAGCTTTCTTT
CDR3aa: CASTGAGGNTEAFF

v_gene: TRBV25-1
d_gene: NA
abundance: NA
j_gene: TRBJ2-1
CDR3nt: TGTGCCAGCAGTGAAGGGGACCATAGGTATGAGCAGTTCTTC
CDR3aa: CASSEGDHRYEQFF

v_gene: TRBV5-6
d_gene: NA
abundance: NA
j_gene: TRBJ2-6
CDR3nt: TGTGCCAGCGGGTTGTCTGGGGCCAACGTCCTGACTTTC
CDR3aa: CASGLSGANVLTF

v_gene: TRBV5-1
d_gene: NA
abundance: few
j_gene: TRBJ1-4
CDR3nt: TGCGCCAGCAGCTTGGACAGGGCAACTAATGAAAAACTGTTTTTT
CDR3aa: CASSLDRATNEKLFF

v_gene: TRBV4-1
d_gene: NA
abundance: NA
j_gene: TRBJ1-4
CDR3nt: TGCGCCAGCAGCCAATCGCAGGTAATAGGTGAAAAACTGTTTTTT
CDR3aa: CASSQSQVIGEKLFF

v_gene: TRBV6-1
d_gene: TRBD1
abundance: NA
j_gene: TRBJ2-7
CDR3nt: TGTGCCAGCAGTGGGACAGGCGTTAGGTACGAGCAGTACTTC
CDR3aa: CASSGTGVRYEQYF

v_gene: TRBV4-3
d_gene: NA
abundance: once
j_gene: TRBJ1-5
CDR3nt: TGCGCCAGCAGCCAAGATGGACGGAGCAATCAGCCCCAGCATTTT
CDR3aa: CASSQDGRSNQPQHF

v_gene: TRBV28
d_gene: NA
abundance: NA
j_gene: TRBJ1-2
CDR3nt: TGTGCCAGCAGTCAATTCCGGGACGGCCTATTAGGGTACACCTTC
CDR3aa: CASSQFRDGLLGYTF

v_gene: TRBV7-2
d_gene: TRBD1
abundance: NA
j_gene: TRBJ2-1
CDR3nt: TGTGCCAGCAGCTTAAACAGGGGGTACTACAATGAGCAGTTCTTC
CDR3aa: CASSLNRGYYNEQFF

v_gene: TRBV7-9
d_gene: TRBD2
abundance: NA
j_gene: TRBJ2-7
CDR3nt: TGTGCCAGCAGCCCCCCCGGACTAGCGGGAGTAAGCGAGCAGTACTTC
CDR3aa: CASSPPGLAGVSEQYF